The 28 T cell receptor beta chains listed next were all sequenced from one sample in a study of graft-versus-host responses after intestinal transplantation. Repertoires were generated with immunoSEQ multiplex PCR, while TCRdb's copy carries only in-frame clones and drops some. The data contain over 6,500 clones, around 22% of them singletons. Responders (roughly 200,000, CFSE-labeled) were co-plated with roughly 200,000 irradiated, violet-dye-labeled stimulators. This sample comprised alloreactive CD8+ T cells from a mixed lymphocyte reaction culture, obtained before transplantation. Subset noted: CFSE-low proliferating T cells sorted from roughly 6-day pre-transplant mixed lymphocyte reaction (GvH or HvG direction). The receptor set was obtained from a human patient who was an organ donor for intestinal transplantation.

The table lists this clone with a few counts. This rearrangement joins TRBV15 to TRBJ2-3, with 9 positions matching TRBD2. The CDR3 contains 18 residues. The V segment lost 2 bases and the J segment 6 bases; nucleotides outside the gene matches: 15. Germline CDR1 reads LNHNV; CDR2 reads YYDKDF (reference sequence). The CDR3 loop is CATSRTLPGVAGADTQYF. The CDR3 DNA reads as TGTGCCACCAGCAGAACCCTCCCCGGGGTAGCGGGAGCGGATACGCAGTATTTT.

This clone has just a few counts. A read error may account for a junction end that differs from germline. The chain employs TRBV7-7 and TRBJ1-5; D possibly corresponds to TRBD1 (5 bases). The CDR3 totals 15 residues. Germline V gives CDR1 SSHAT, CDR2 FNYEAQ (reference sequence). DNA for the CDR3: TGTGCTAGCAGCCTCAGAGGACATAGCAATCAGCCCCAGCATTTT. Translated: CASSLRGHSNQPQHF.

CDR3 in amino acids: CASSQGTSGQETQYF. Here the CDR3 DNA reads TGCGCCAGCAGCCAAGGGACTAGCGGGCAAGAGACCCAGTACTTC. The V call is TRBV4-1, the J call TRBJ2-5, with 11 bases that match TRBD2. The CDR3 loop spans 15 amino acids. Germline values: CDR1 MGHRA, CDR2 YSYEKL. J was trimmed by 2 bases and V by 1 base; bases with no gene match: 0.

This clone is deemed medium-sized. This chain uses TRBV27 with TRBJ1-4; D not resolved. Germline V gene data show CDR1 as MNHEY and CDR2 as SMNVEV (reference sequence). V lost 3 bases and J 5 bases, leaving 1 base between the germline ends. The CDR3 contains 11 residues. The CDR3 DNA reads TGTGCCAGCAGTTTGAATGAAAAACTGTTTTTT. Translation: CASSLNEKLFF.

The chain joins TRBV28 to TRBJ1-4, with 8 positions matching TRBD1. Germline lookup yields CDR1 MDHEN and CDR2 SYDVKM. The CDR3 is 15 residues long. Losses at the gene ends were 4 bases for V and 3 bases for J; bases not matched to a gene: 4. This CDR3 reads CASSSTGGPNEKLFF. CDR3 in DNA: TGTGCCAGCAGTTCTACAGGGGGGCCTAATGAAAAACTGTTTTTT.

This chain links TRBV6-6 with TRBJ1-5; the match to TRBD1 covers 9 bases. The CDR3 contains 15 residues. CDR1 is MNHNY and CDR2 is SVGAGI in the germline V gene (reference sequence). With 0 bases clipped from V and 8 bases from J, the junction kept 5 bases outside the gene matches. Here the CDR3 reads CASSYSRTGVKPQHF. The CDR3 nucleotides are TGTGCCAGCAGTTACTCCCGGACAGGGGTTAAGCCCCAGCATTTT.

The chain carries TRBV11-3 and TRBJ2-5; D possibly corresponds to TRBD2 (5 bases). Germline CDR1 SGHNT, CDR2 YENEEA. The CDR3 runs to 13 residues. V lost 5 bases and J lost 2, with 9 bases in between. The CDR3 protein is CASSPPGQETQYF. The CDR3 DNA sequence: TGTGCCAGCAGCCCACCGGGGCAAGAGACCCAGTACTTC.

This clone was counted a few times. The chain has TRBV6-6 and TRBJ1-2, with a weak D call TRBD1 (5 bases). CDR1 is MNHNY, CDR2 SVGAGI, per germline (reference sequence). This CDR3 contains 15 residues. Trimming stripped 5 bases from V and 2 bases from J, with 15 bases between. In DNA, the CDR3 is TGTGCCAGCAGTCCCTATAGGACAAGAAACTATGGCTACACCTTC. It translates to CASSPYRTRNYGYTF.

This clone came up a few times. V and J are TRBV13 and TRBJ2-2; 8 bases match TRBD2. CDR3 length: 15 amino acids. The J segment lost 5 bases and the V segment lost 6 bases, leaving 8 bases of the junction unmatched. Germline CDR1 is PRHDT and CDR2 is FYEKMQ (reference sequence). Written as DNA, the CDR3 is TGTGCCAGCAGTTCGGGACTAGGCAAGACCGGGGAGCTGTTTTTT. Translation: CASSSGLGKTGELFF. Based on the CDR3 plus reference TRBV13 and TRBJ2-2, the full variable domain is AAGVIQSPRHLIKEKRETATLKCYPIPRHDTVYWYQQGPGQDPQFLISFYEKMQSDKGSIPDRFSAQQFSDYHSELNMSSLELGDSALYFCASSSGLGKTGELFFGEGSRLTVL.

This chain connects TRBV7-9 to TRBJ1-5; perhaps TRBD1 as D (6 bases). This CDR3 region has 14 residues. Germline CDR1 is SEHNR and CDR2 is FQNEAQ (reference sequence). Trimming shortened V by 11 bases and J by 0 bases, and 14 bases separated the two germline ends. The CDR3 is CAVRGTYSNQPQHF. In DNA, the CDR3 is TGTGCCGTGAGGGGGACCTATAGCAATCAGCCCCAGCATTTT.

In regard to this clone: The identical CDR3 is also encoded by other nucleotide sequences in the sample. The rearrangement links TRBV6-5 to TRBJ2-1, with D possibly called TRBD1 or TRBD2 (5 bases each). CDR3 size: 13 residues. V was clipped by 6 bases and J by 4 bases, with 10 bases between them. Germline CDR1 and CDR2: MNHEY and SVGAGI. The CDR3 DNA reads TGTGCCAGCAGGCCGGGGCCGTACAATGAGCAGTTCTTC. This gives the protein CASRPGPYNEQFF.

The CDR3 spells CASYPRGVVPPYEQYF. For the CDR3, the DNA is TGCGCCAGCTATCCGAGGGGGGTCGTACCTCCCTACGAGCAGTACTTC. This chain uses TRBV4-3 with TRBJ2-7; D could derive from TRBD1 or TRBD2 (6 bases each). The germline V gene has CDR1 LGHNA and CDR2 YSLEER. V lost 8 bases, J lost 2 bases, and 22 bases lay in between. The CDR3 is 16 residues long.

This clone is judged medium-sized. The rearrangement joins TRBV28 to TRBJ2-1; TRBD2 matches at 8 bases. After removal of 2 bases from V and 8 bases from J, the junction contained 8 bases not matched to a gene. The CDR3 totals 15 residues. Germline assignment: CDR1 MDHEN and CDR2 SYDVKM. The CDR3 here is CASSLEVAGSDEQFF. In nucleotides, the CDR3 is TGTGCCAGCAGTTTAGAAGTAGCGGGAAGTGATGAGCAGTTCTTC.

Details on this clone: One junction end does not reproduce the germline sequence, and a read error may be involved. The chain recombines TRBV28 with TRBJ2-3, with 7 bases lining up with TRBD2. CDR1 and CDR2 from the germline V gene are MDHEN and SYDVKM. The CDR3 runs to 14 residues. The CDR3 protein is CASSLWTSIDTQYF. The DNA for the CDR3 is TGTGCCAGCAGTTTATGGACTAGCATAGATACGCAGTATTTT.

The table lists this clone with many counts. This rearrangement joins TRBV6-6 to TRBJ1-2; no clear D. V lost 2 bases and J lost 5, with 9 bases in between. The CDR3 totals 13 residues. Germline CDR1 MNHNY, CDR2 SVGAGI (reference sequence). In DNA, the CDR3 is TGTGCCAGCAGTTACGAAGGGTTTTATGGCTACACCTTC. Protein product: CASSYEGFYGYTF.

The chain couples TRBV9 to TRBJ1-2; D is ambiguous. The CDR3 is made up of 15 amino acids. The germline CDR1 and CDR2 sequences are SGDLS and YYNGEE. V lost 0 bases and J lost 2, with 11 bases in between. This CDR3 is CASSVDVDVNYGYTF. The CDR3 DNA follows: TGTGCCAGCAGCGTAGACGTGGATGTAAACTATGGCTACACCTTC.

Sample share makes this clone medium-sized (0.01 to 0.1%). V usage is TRBV27 and J usage is TRBJ2-1; 9 bases are shared with TRBD1. V gave up 4 bases and J gave up 4 bases; unmatched junction bases: 17. Germline CDR1 reads MNHEY; CDR2 reads SMNVEV (reference sequence). This CDR3 spans 19 amino acids. The CDR3 is CASSSIGTGYPVWYNEQFF. CDR3 coding DNA: TGTGCCAGCAGTTCGATCGGGACAGGGTATCCCGTTTGGTACAATGAGCAGTTCTTC.

The chain carries TRBV5-1 and TRBJ2-2; 10 nucleotides align to TRBD1. CDR1 and CDR2 (germline): SGHRS, YFSETQ. V lost 5 bases to trimming and J lost 7 bases; unmatched junction nucleotides: 8. The CDR3 is 15 residues long. The CDR3 here is CASRTGTGDYGELFF. The CDR3 nucleotides read TGCGCCAGCAGGACCGGGACAGGGGACTACGGGGAGCTGTTTTTT.

This chain connects TRBV6-6 to TRBJ2-1; tentative D call: TRBD2 (6 bases). V was clipped by 0 bases and J by 9 bases, with 12 bases between them. CDR3 length equals 14 residues. Germline V CDR1 and CDR2: MNHNY, SVGAGI (reference sequence). This chain's CDR3 is CASSYSRGGSEQFF. CDR3 nucleotides: TGTGCCAGCAGTTACTCGAGGGGAGGTAGTGAGCAGTTCTTC.

This clone has only a few counts. The gene calls are TRBV11-2 and TRBJ2-7; D call uncertain. V lost 5 bases and J 1 base, leaving 3 bases between the germline ends. This CDR3 spans 11 amino acids. From germline, CDR1 is SGHAT and CDR2 FQNNGV. The CDR3 DNA sequence: TGTGCCAGCAGCGAGTCCTACGAGCAGTACTTC. It encodes CASSESYEQYF.

This chain connects TRBV6-5 to TRBJ2-1, with D possibly TRBD1 on 6 matching bases. The V end lost 1 base, the J end lost 0 bases, and 7 bases lay between the germline ends. CDR3 length: 15 amino acids. Germline assignment: CDR1 MNHEY and CDR2 SVGAGI. CDR3: CASSYWGPSYNEQFF. The CDR3 region has the DNA TGTGCCAGCAGTTACTGGGGGCCCTCCTACAATGAGCAGTTCTTC.

This clone is medium-sized by share. The chain combines TRBV5-1 with TRBJ2-2; a weak D match, TRBD1 (6 bases). Germline V gives CDR1 SGHRS, CDR2 YFSETQ. Trimming pared 4 bases from V and 3 bases from J, leaving 10 bases between. CDR3 length equals 14 residues. CDR3: CASSVGQYTGELFF. As DNA, the CDR3 is TGCGCCAGCAGCGTAGGACAGTACACCGGGGAGCTGTTTTTT.

V gene TRBV7-3 combines with J gene TRBJ2-5; a possible D gene is TRBD1 (6 bases). CDR3 size: 13 residues. V was trimmed by 6 bases and J by 5 bases, leaving 13 bases between them. Germline V gene lookup returns CDR1 SGHTA and CDR2 FQGTGA. CDR3 DNA: TGTGCCAGCAGATACAGGGTGGGGGAGACCCAGTACTTC. Translating it yields CASRYRVGETQYF.

This clone was detected only a few times. J is TRBJ2-7 and V is TRBV6-9, with 7 nucleotides matching TRBD2. The germline V gene has CDR1 MNHGY and CDR2 SVAAGI. V shed 4 bases, J shed 4 bases, and the junction held 4 bases outside the gene matches. This CDR3 region has 13 residues. The CDR3 protein is CASSFGTTYEQYF. The CDR3 nucleotides are TGTGCCAGCAGTTTCGGGACTACGTACGAGCAGTACTTC.

This clone has just a few counts. The chain recombines TRBV7-6 with TRBJ2-7; D is possibly TRBD2 (5 bases). CDR1 and CDR2 from the germline V gene are SGHVS and FNYEAQ. This CDR3 comprises 15 residues. V lost 4 bases to trimming and J lost 3 bases, with 16 bases between them. CDR3 DNA sequence: TGTGCCAGCAGCTCCTCCTATGCCGGGATCTACGAGCAGTACTTC. Its translation: CASSSSYAGIYEQYF.

The rearrangement joins TRBV27 to TRBJ2-7, with TRBD2 matching over 10 bases. Germline CDR1 MNHEY, CDR2 SMNVEV (reference sequence). The CDR3 extends over 13 amino acids. V trimming: 4 bases; J trimming: 3 bases; junction bases outside the gene matches: 0. CDR3 region: CASSWTSGYEQYF. The CDR3 nucleotides are TGTGCCAGCAGTTGGACTAGCGGCTACGAGCAGTACTTC.

The chain joins TRBV7-4 to TRBJ2-3; TRBD2 is a possible D gene (6 bases). The CDR3 runs to 13 residues. The V and J ends lost 2 bases and 5 bases respectively, with 8 bases between them. Germline CDR1 reads SGHVT; CDR2 reads SQSDAQ. CDR3 residues: CASSLMGGDTQYF. The DNA of the CDR3 is TGTGCCAGCAGCTTAATGGGGGGAGATACGCAGTATTTT. Drawing the rest from reference TRBV7-4 and TRBJ2-3, the complete variable domain is GAGVSQSPRYKVAKRGRDVALRCDSISGHVTLYWYRQTLGQGSEVLTYSQSDAQRDKSGRPSGRFSAERPERSVSTLKIQRTEQGDSAVYLCASSLMGGDTQYFGPGTRLTVL.

J is TRBJ2-1 and V is TRBV13; tentative D call: TRBD2 (5 bases). Trimming removed 4 bases from V and 7 bases from J, with 11 bases in between. This CDR3 contains 13 residues. In germline, CDR1 is PRHDT, CDR2 FYEKMQ (reference sequence). Here the CDR3 DNA reads TGTGCCAGCAGCTCAACTAGTTGGAATGAGCAGTTCTTC. Translation gives CASSSTSWNEQFF.